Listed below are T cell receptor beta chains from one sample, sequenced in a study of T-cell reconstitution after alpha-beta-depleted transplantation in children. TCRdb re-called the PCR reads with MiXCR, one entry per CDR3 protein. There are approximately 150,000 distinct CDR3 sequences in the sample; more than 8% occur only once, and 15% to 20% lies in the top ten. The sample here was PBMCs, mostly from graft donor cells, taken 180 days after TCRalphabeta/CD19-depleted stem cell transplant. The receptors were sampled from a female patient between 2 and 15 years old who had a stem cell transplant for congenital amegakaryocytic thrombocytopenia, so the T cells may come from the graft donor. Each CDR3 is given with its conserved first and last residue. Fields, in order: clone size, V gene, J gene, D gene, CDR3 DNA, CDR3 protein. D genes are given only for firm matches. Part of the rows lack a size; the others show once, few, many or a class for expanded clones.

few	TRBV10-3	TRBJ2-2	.	TGTGCCATCAGCCAGGGGGGGTCGAACACCGGGGAGCTGTTTTTT	CAISQGGSNTGELFF
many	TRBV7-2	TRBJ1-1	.	TGTGCCAGCAGCTTAGACGGGACTATTATGAACACTGAAGCTTTCTTT	CASSLDGTIMNTEAFF
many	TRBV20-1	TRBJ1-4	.	TGCAGTGCTAATCCGGGCGGAACTAATGAAAAACTGTTTTTT	CSANPGGTNEKLFF
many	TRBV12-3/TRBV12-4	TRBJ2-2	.	TGTGCCAGCAGTACCGATAGGAACACCGGGGAGCTGTTTTTT	CASSTDRNTGELFF
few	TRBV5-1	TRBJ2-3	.	TGCGCCAGCAGCTTTAATCCGACTGGGGGGGATACGCAGTATTTT	CASSFNPTGGDTQYF
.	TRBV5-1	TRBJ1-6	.	TGCGCCAGCAGCTTCTCCCGGGGAGGGAATTCACCCCTCCACTTT	CASSFSRGGNSPLHF
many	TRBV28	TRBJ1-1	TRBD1	TGTGCCAGCAGTTTCCAGGGGGCGGTTTTAATGAACACTGAAGCTTTCTTT	CASSFQGAVLMNTEAFF
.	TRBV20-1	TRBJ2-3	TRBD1	TGCAGTGCTTCGGGACAGGGCACAGATACGCAGTATTTT	CSASGQGTDTQYF
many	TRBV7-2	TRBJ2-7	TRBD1	TGTGCCAGCAGCCCAAGGACAGGGCAACGACTGCCCTACGAGCAGTACTTC	CASSPRTGQRLPYEQYF
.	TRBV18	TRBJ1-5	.	TGTGCCAGCTCACCAGAGGGGCTCAGCAATCAGCCCCAGCATTTT	CASSPEGLSNQPQHF
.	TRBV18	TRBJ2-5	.	TGTGCCAGCTCAACCCAGGCGGGAGAGACCCAGTACTTC	CASSTQAGETQYF
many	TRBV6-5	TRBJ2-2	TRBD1	TGTGCCAGCGGCCGTGGTGGACCGGGACAGGGGGTCGGGGAGCTGTTTTTT	CASGRGGPGQGVGELFF
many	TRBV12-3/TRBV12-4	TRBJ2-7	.	TGTGCCAGCAGTCAGGGCCGCAGTACTCCCTACGAGCAGTACTTC	CASSQGRSTPYEQYF
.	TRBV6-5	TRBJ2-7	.	TGTGCCAGCAGTTATTCGACTTTCACAGGCCTGGTCTACGGCGAGCAGTACTTC	CASSYSTFTGLVYGEQYF
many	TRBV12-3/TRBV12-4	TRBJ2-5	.	TGTGCCAGCAGTAAATACAGGGTAGAGACCCAGTACTTC	CASSKYRVETQYF
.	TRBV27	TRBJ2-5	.	TGTACCTTCAGTTTAGCGCACGGTGGAGGGTGTTCGCGGGAGACCCAGTACTTC	CTFSLAHGGGCSRETQYF
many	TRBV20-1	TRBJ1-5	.	TGCAGTGCTAGATTTGCCGGGGCCCACAATCAGCCCCAGCATTTT	CSARFAGAHNQPQHF
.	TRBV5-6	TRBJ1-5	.	TGTGCCAGCAGCTTGGCGGGGGGCGCCTATCAGCCCCAGCATTTT	CASSLAGGAYQPQHF
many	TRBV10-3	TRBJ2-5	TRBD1	TGTGCCATCAGTGGACAGGGGAACGGGGAGACCCAGTACTTC	CAISGQGNGETQYF
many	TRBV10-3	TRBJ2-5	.	TGTGCCATCAGTGATATTTGGGGGCAAGAGACCCAGTACTTC	CAISDIWGQETQYF
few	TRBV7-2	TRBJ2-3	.	TGTGCCAGCAGGGCTAGCGGCACAGATACGCAGTATTTT	CASRASGTDTQYF
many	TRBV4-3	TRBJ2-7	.	TGCGCCAGCAGCCAAGTCTACGGGGCTAGATTCTACGAGCAGTACTTC	CASSQVYGARFYEQYF
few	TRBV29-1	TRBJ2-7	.	TGCAGCGTTGTTTGGTGGACGCCAAAAAGGCGCTCCTACGAGCAGTACTTC	CSVVWWTPKRRSYEQYF
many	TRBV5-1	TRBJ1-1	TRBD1	TGCGCCAGCAGCTGGTTTGGGACAGGGGGCCAGAACACTGAAGCTTTCTTT	CASSWFGTGGQNTEAFF
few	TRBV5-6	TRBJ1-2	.	TGTGCCAGCAGCTTGGAGGAGTATGGCTACACCTTC	CASSLEEYGYTF
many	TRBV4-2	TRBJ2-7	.	TGTGCCAGCAGCCAAGCATGGAGGGACGTTACCTACGAGCAGTACTTC	CASSQAWRDVTYEQYF
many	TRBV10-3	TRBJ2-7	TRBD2	TGTGCCATCAGTGGCACCGGGACTAGCGCCTACGAGCAGTACTTC	CAISGTGTSAYEQYF
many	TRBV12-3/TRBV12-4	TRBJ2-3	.	TGTGCCAGCAGTTCAGGCCCTAGCACAGATACGCAGTATTTT	CASSSGPSTDTQYF
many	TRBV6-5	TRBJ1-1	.	TGTGCCAGCAGTTACCCTAATGTGGGGGCCAAGGCTGAAGCTTTCTTT	CASSYPNVGAKAEAFF
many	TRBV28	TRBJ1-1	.	TGTGCCAGCAGTCTCTTAGTCACTGAAGCTTTCTTT	CASSLLVTEAFF
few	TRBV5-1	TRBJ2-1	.	TGCGCCAGCAGCTTCGGACCTGGGAGCAATGAGCAGTTCTTC	CASSFGPGSNEQFF
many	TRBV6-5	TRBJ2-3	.	TGTGCCAGCAGTTCCGCGACTAGAATCGATACGCAGTATTTT	CASSSATRIDTQYF
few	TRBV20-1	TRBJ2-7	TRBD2	TGCAGTGCTAGAGATAGCGGGAGGTACGAGCAGTACTTC	CSARDSGRYEQYF
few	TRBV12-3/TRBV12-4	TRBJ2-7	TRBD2	TGTGCCAGCAGTCAAATAGCGGGGGGCGCCTACGAGCAGTACTTC	CASSQIAGGAYEQYF
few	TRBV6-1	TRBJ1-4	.	TGTGCCAGCAGTGATCGGGGAATTAATGAAAAACTGTTTTTT	CASSDRGINEKLFF
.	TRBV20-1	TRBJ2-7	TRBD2	TGCAGTGCTAGAGATCCGCGGGAGACCACCTACGAGCAGTACTTC	CSARDPRETTYEQYF
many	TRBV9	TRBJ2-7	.	TGTGCCAGCAGCGTAGCCCTAAGCGGCAGGACAGATGGCGAGCAGTACTTC	CASSVALSGRTDGEQYF
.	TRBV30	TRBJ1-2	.	TGTGCCTGGAGCGCAAAAAACAATGGCTACACCTTC	CAWSAKNNGYTF
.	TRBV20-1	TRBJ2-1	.	TGCTCCCCGGGACCATCCGGGCGGAATGAGCAGTTCTTC	CSPGPSGRNEQFF
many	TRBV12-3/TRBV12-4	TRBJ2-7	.	TGTGCCAGCAGTCAGGACCCCGGCGAGCAGTACTTC	CASSQDPGEQYF
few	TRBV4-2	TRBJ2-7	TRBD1	TGTGCCAGCAGCCGGGGGACAGGGCGCAACGAGCAGTACTTC	CASSRGTGRNEQYF
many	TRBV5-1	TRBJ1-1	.	TGCGCCAGCAGCCTGCTGGGAGGGGGGAACACTGAAGCTTTCTTT	CASSLLGGGNTEAFF
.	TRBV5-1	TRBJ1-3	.	TGCGCCAGCAGACTAACAGGGTCCTCTGGAAACACCATATATTTT	CASRLTGSSGNTIYF
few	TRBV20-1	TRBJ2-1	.	TGCAGTGCTAGCCGGGGGCGCGGGAGTGGTGAGCAGTTCTTC	CSASRGRGSGEQFF
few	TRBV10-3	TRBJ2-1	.	TGTGCCATCAGTAGCGGACAAAACAATGAGCAGTTCTTC	CAISSGQNNEQFF
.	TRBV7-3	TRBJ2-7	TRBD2	TGTGCCAGCAGCGCGCGGAGGGGACAGGGGACTAGCGGGAGCTACGAGCAGTACTTC	CASSARRGQGTSGSYEQYF
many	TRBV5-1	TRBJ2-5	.	TGCGCCAGCAGCTTCGGGTTAGCGCAAGAGACCCAGTACTTC	CASSFGLAQETQYF
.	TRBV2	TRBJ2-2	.	TGTGCCAGCAGTGTGAGCGCCGGGGAGCTGTTTTTT	CASSVSAGELFF
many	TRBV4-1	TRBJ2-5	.	TGCGCCAGCAGCCAAGAAGAACTGGGAAGTTGGGAGACCCAGTACTTC	CASSQEELGSWETQYF
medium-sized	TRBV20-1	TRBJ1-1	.	TGCAGTGCTAGGTCAGGGCAAGGGAGTGAAGCTTTCTTT	CSARSGQGSEAFF
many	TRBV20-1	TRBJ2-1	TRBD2	TGCAGTGCTACCGGGACTAGCGGGAGGGCCCTCGGTGAGCAGTTCTTC	CSATGTSGRALGEQFF
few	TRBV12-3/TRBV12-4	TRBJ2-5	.	TGTGCCAGCAGTCATGACACCCAAGAGACCCAGTACTTC	CASSHDTQETQYF
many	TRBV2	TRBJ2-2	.	TGTGCCAGCAGCGAAAGGGGGGGCACCGGGGAGCTGTTTTTT	CASSERGGTGELFF
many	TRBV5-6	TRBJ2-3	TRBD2	TGTGCCAGCACCAGGAGGGGCGGGAGGGCCGGTAGCACAGATACGCAGTATTTT	CASTRRGGRAGSTDTQYF
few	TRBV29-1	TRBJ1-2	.	TGCAGCGTTGACGGGCAGGGGTTTGGCTACACCTTC	CSVDGQGFGYTF
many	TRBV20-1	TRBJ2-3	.	TGCAGTGCTGGGGACCCTGGGACAGATACGCAGTATTTT	CSAGDPGTDTQYF